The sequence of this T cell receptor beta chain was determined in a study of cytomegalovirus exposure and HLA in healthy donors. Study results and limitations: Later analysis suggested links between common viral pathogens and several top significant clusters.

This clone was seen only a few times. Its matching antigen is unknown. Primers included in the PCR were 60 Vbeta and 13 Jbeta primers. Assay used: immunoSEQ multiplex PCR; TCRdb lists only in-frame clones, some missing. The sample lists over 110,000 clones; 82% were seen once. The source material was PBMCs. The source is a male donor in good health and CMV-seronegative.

CDR3 in DNA: TGTGCCAGCAGGACGGGGGGAGGTGAGCAGTTCTTC. Translating gives CASRTGGGEQFF. The chain uses TRBV6-5 and TRBJ2-1, with 7 bases fitting TRBD2. The length of the CDR3 is 12 residues. Germline V gene lookup returns CDR1 MNHEY and CDR2 SVGAGI. The J segment lost 9 bases and the V segment lost 6 bases, leaving 5 bases of the junction unmatched.